This T cell receptor (beta chain) is from a study of radiotherapy plus CTLA-4 blockade in lung cancer. General observations from the study: Radiotherapy was combined with ipilimumab, and tumor-derived TCR clones then expanded in blood. Early clone dynamics of blood T cells, plus interferon-beta, reportedly predicted response best.

Assay used: immunoSEQ multiplex PCR; TCRdb lists only in-frame clones, some missing. The sample lists approximately 72,000 clones; around 82% were seen once. Participants had chemo-refractory metastatic non-small-cell lung cancer and were treated with focal radiation plus ipilimumab CTLA-4 blockade. In the case of this clone: Its antigen is undetermined.

The CDR3 consists of 16 residues. Between the trimmed V and J ends, which lost 6 bases and 2 bases, there was a span of 19 bases. CDR1 and CDR2 (germline): LNHDA, SQIVND (reference sequence). The chain uses TRBV19 and TRBJ1-2, with unresolved D. This sequence was found in a human donor with non-small cell lung cancer who had a complete response to radiotherapy plus ipilimumab. This sample comprised peripheral blood, obtained from a patient treated with radiotherapy plus ipilimumab. CDR3 coding DNA: TGTGCCAGTAGATTCCGGGCCTCGGAAGTGAACTATGGCTACACCTTC. Its protein product is CASRFRASEVNYGYTF.